A single sample is the source of the 26 T cell receptor beta chains below, sequenced in a study of shared clonotypes between healthy human individuals. Terminally differentiated effector memory CD45RA+ cells were excluded from the naive CD8 cells, which were CD45RO-negative and positively selected for CCR7. Generated by immunoSEQ multiplex PCR, the TCRdb table keeps only in-frame clones and is missing some. Altogether 450,000 to 700,000 clones are present, roughly 95% being singletons, with the ten largest covering about 0.11%. Input material: naive CD8+ T cells sorted from blood. Receptor source: a woman aged 25 to 45 in good health.

This clone was seen only once. This chain uses TRBV6-5 with TRBJ1-2; D unresolved. This CDR3 region has 16 residues. The V and J ends lost 0 bases and 8 bases respectively, with 19 bases between them. Looked up from germline, CDR1 is MNHEY and CDR2 is SVGAGI. The CDR3 bases are TGTGCCAGCAGTTACTCGATTCATCTACATGAGGGCGGCTACACCTTC. Its protein is CASSYSIHLHEGGYTF.

The V gene is TRBV7-6, the J gene TRBJ2-5, with 7 positions matching TRBD1. The trim removed 5 bases at V and 4 bases at J, leaving 4 bases unmatched. The CDR3 is made up of 13 amino acids. Germline CDR1 and CDR2: SGHVS and FNYEAQ. CDR3 sequence: CASSVNRGETQYF. In DNA form, the CDR3 reads TGTGCCAGCAGCGTGAACAGGGGAGAGACCCAGTACTTC.

V is TRBV27 and J is TRBJ2-3; D may be TRBD2 (6 bases). Looked up from germline, CDR1 is MNHEY and CDR2 is SMNVEV (reference sequence). The ends were cut back, 5 bases at V and 2 bases at J, with 14 bases in the middle. The CDR3 spans 15 residues. The CDR3 region has the DNA TGTGCCAGCAGTGCCACCGGGAGTTTCACAGATACGCAGTATTTT. Protein sequence: CASSATGSFTDTQYF.

The V call is TRBV6-5, the J call TRBJ1-1; no definite D call. This CDR3 spans 12 amino acids. Germline V CDR1 and CDR2: MNHEY, SVGAGI. V was trimmed by 7 bases and J by 4 bases, leaving 10 bases between them. The DNA for the CDR3 is TGTGCCAGCAAATCCTATTCCACTGAAGCTTTCTTT. Protein sequence: CASKSYSTEAFF.

This chain links TRBV5-5 with TRBJ2-1; the D gene is possibly TRBD2 (6 bases). V lost 0 bases, J lost 5 bases, and 12 bases lay in between. The V gene's germline CDR1 is SGHKS and CDR2 YYEKEE (reference sequence). This CDR3 region has 15 residues. In DNA, the CDR3 is TGTGCCAGCAGCTTGGTCGGGACTGAAAACAATGAGCAGTTCTTC. Protein: CASSLVGTENNEQFF.

This chain joins TRBV27 and TRBJ2-5, with D possibly TRBD2 on 6 matching bases. Trimming took off 6 bases at V and 2 bases at J, with 10 bases between the two ends. This CDR3 has 13 residues. The germline V gene has CDR1 MNHEY and CDR2 SMNVEV (reference sequence). The CDR3 is CASRKGLQETQYF. CDR3 nucleotide sequence: TGTGCCAGCAGGAAGGGACTGCAAGAGACCCAGTACTTC.

DNA of the CDR3: TGTGCCTGGAGTAGGATACGGGACCTCGTCAATGAGCAGTTCTTC. It is translated as CAWSRIRDLVNEQFF. The chain carries TRBV30 and TRBJ2-1, with D perhaps being TRBD1 or TRBD2 (5 bases each). Germline-derived CDR1 and CDR2 are GTSNPN and SVGIG (reference sequence). Trimming removed 2 bases at V and 6 bases at J, with 17 bases between. This CDR3 has 15 amino acids.

The rearrangement links TRBV20-1 to TRBJ2-7; D is ambiguous. The CDR3 covers 10 residues. CDR1 and CDR2 (germline): DFQATT, SNEGSKA (reference sequence). Trimming left V 6 bases short and J 7 bases short, with 10 bases between. In nucleotides, the CDR3 is TGCAGTGCGTCCCTGGGGGAGCAGTACTTC. Residues: CSASLGEQYF.

CDR3 nucleotide sequence: TGTGCCAGCGGGACAGGAAACACCATATATTTT. Its translation is CASGTGNTIYF. The rearrangement uses TRBV27 and TRBJ1-3, with D tentatively TRBD1 (6 bases). Trimming left V 8 bases short and J 4 bases short, with 6 bases between. The V gene's germline CDR1 is MNHEY and CDR2 SMNVEV (reference sequence). CDR3 length: 11 residues.

Concerning this clone: At the DNA level, this CDR3 is encoded by other sequences in the same sample as well. The chain links TRBV19 to TRBJ2-7; tentatively, D is TRBD1 or TRBD2 (5 bases each). The germline V gene encodes CDR1 LNHDA and CDR2 SQIVND (reference sequence). This CDR3 is built from 14 residues. Trimming shortened V by 3 bases and J by 3 bases, and 12 bases separated the two germline ends. CDR3: CASSIGTGSYEQYF. DNA of the CDR3: TGTGCCAGTAGTATCGGGACGGGGAGCTACGAGCAGTACTTC.

This chain connects TRBV10-3 to TRBJ2-5; D is unclear. The CDR3 spans 14 residues. CDR1 ENHRY and CDR2 SYGVKD come from the germline V gene. V was clipped by 2 bases and J by 2 bases, with 9 bases between them. CDR3 DNA: TGTGCCATCAGTGAGCCTTCCCTGCAAGAGACCCAGTACTTC. The encoded protein is CAISEPSLQETQYF.

In this sample, this clone turned up once. The rearrangement links TRBV15 to TRBJ1-1; 8 nucleotides match TRBD1. Trimming cost V 3 bases and J 0 bases; bases outside gene matches: 6. The CDR3 extends over 16 amino acids. The germline V gene has CDR1 LNHNV and CDR2 YYDKDF (reference sequence). CDR3 region: CATSSGTGDMNTEAFF. CDR3 DNA: TGTGCCACCAGCAGTGGGACAGGAGACATGAACACTGAAGCTTTCTTT.

V is TRBV2 and J is TRBJ1-2; TRBD1 matches at 8 bases. J was trimmed by 6 bases and V by 10 bases; bases with no gene match: 7. This CDR3 has 12 amino acids. Germline values: CDR1 SNHLY, CDR2 FYNNEI. The CDR3 bases are TGTGCCATTAACCGGGACAGGCATGGCTACACCTTC. It specifies CAINRDRHGYTF.

The J gene is TRBJ2-2, the V gene TRBV29-1; D may be TRBD1 or TRBD2 (5 bases each). V was shortened by 5 bases and J by 5 bases, with 15 bases between the two germline ends. Per germline, CDR1 SQVTM and CDR2 ANQGSEA. CDR3 length equals 14 residues. In DNA form, the CDR3 reads TGCAGCGTTTACGCGGCTTGGGGGACCGGGGAGCTGTTTTTT. Its protein is CSVYAAWGTGELFF.

V usage is TRBV6-5 and J usage is TRBJ2-6, with no clear D. Trimming left V 6 bases short and J 2 bases short, with 5 bases between. The CDR3 spans 13 residues. From germline, CDR1 is MNHEY and CDR2 SVGAGI. The CDR3 region is CASRDAGANVLTF. The CDR3, as DNA: TGTGCCAGCAGGGATGCTGGGGCCAACGTCCTGACTTTC.

The rearrangement links TRBV11-2 to TRBJ2-7; D is perhaps TRBD1 (6 bases). V was cut by 5 bases and J by 4 bases, with 18 bases left in between. The CDR3 totals 15 residues. Germline V gene lookup returns CDR1 SGHAT and CDR2 FQNNGV. CDR3 amino acids: CASSHRAQGEYEQYF. In nucleotides, the CDR3 is TGTGCCAGCAGCCATAGGGCACAGGGAGAATACGAGCAGTACTTC.

The chain has TRBV11-2 and TRBJ1-5; D perhaps matches TRBD1 (6 bases). This CDR3 is built from 14 residues. Germline CDR1 SGHAT, CDR2 FQNNGV. Between the trimmed V and J ends, which lost 8 bases and 6 bases, there was a span of 17 bases. The CDR3 sequence is CASSHEGGSQPQHF. The CDR3 nucleotides read TGTGCCAGCTCTCACGAAGGGGGAAGTCAGCCCCAGCATTTT.

J is TRBJ1-5 and V is TRBV7-2; D perhaps matches TRBD1 (5 bases). The CDR3 loop spans 14 amino acids. The germline V and J ends were trimmed by 3 bases and 7 bases, with 13 bases remaining between them. Germline values: CDR1 SGHTA, CDR2 FQGNSA. The CDR3, as DNA: TGTGCCAGCAGCTTCGACAGTTATGACCAGCCCCAGCATTTT. This gives the protein CASSFDSYDQPQHF.

Concerning this clone: Other DNA sequences from this sample encode an identical CDR3 as well. The rearrangement links TRBV27 to TRBJ1-5; 7 bases are a match to TRBD1. Germline loops: CDR1 MNHEY, CDR2 SMNVEV (reference sequence). V was pared by 5 bases and J by 6 bases, with 7 bases of the junction left unmatched. The CDR3 runs to 14 residues. The CDR3, as DNA: TGTGCCAGCAGTCTCCGTCAGGGGGGTCAGCCCCAGCATTTT. It encodes CASSLRQGGQPQHF.

The chain recombines TRBV10-3 with TRBJ1-2; unclear D gene. Per the germline V gene, CDR1 is ENHRY and CDR2 is SYGVKD. V shed 6 bases and J shed 6 bases, with 17 bases lying between them. This CDR3 has 14 amino acids. CDR3 residues: CAIRARHQENGYTF. DNA for the CDR3: TGTGCCATCAGAGCCCGACACCAAGAAAATGGCTACACCTTC.

This chain joins TRBV28 and TRBJ2-5; 9 nucleotides agree with TRBD2. In germline, CDR1 is MDHEN, CDR2 SYDVKM. The V and J ends lost 6 bases and 5 bases, in that order; junction bases with no gene match: 4. The CDR3 covers 13 residues. Written as DNA, the CDR3 is TGTGCCAGCAGCAGCAGCGGGAGGGAGACCCAGTACTTC. It is translated as CASSSSGRETQYF.

The V call is TRBV30, the J call TRBJ2-1; TRBD2 aligns across 10 bases. CDR3 length: 14 amino acids. The ends lost 5 bases at V and 7 bases at J; junction bases unmatched: 8. CDR1 and CDR2 (germline): GTSNPN, SVGIG (reference sequence). CDR3 DNA sequence: TGTGCCTGGGAGCGGGAGGGCCTGGGGAATGAGCAGTTCTTC. Protein sequence: CAWEREGLGNEQFF.

The chain carries TRBV13 and TRBJ1-1; D is unresolved. The CDR3 is 12 residues long. Trimming removed 8 bases from V and 5 bases from J, with 12 bases in between. From germline, CDR1 is PRHDT and CDR2 FYEKMQ (reference sequence). CDR3 amino acids: CASLGLGTEAFF. The CDR3 DNA reads as TGTGCCAGCCTGGGCCTGGGTACTGAAGCTTTCTTT.

This rearrangement joins TRBV19 to TRBJ2-1; TRBD2 aligns across 10 bases. V gave up 4 bases and J gave up 9 bases; unmatched junction bases: 3. This CDR3 comprises 13 residues. Germline V gene lookup returns CDR1 LNHDA and CDR2 SQIVND (reference sequence). As DNA, the CDR3 is TGTGCCAGTAGTAAAGCTAGCGGGAGTGAGCAGTTCTTC. This gives the protein CASSKASGSEQFF.

The chain recombines TRBV7-9 with TRBJ2-7, with a weak D call TRBD1 (5 bases). Germline-derived CDR1 and CDR2 are SEHNR and FQNEAQ (reference sequence). The CDR3 totals 16 residues. Trimming took off 2 bases at V and 1 base at J, with 15 bases between the two ends. CDR3 in amino acids: CASSLLLPGRSYEQYF. In DNA form, the CDR3 reads TGTGCCAGCAGCTTATTGTTACCAGGGCGATCCTACGAGCAGTACTTC.

The chain recombines TRBV2 with TRBJ2-1; D remains ambiguous. Trimming shortened V by 1 base and J by 2 bases, and 15 bases separated the two germline ends. The CDR3 sequence is 17 residues long. Germline assignment: CDR1 SNHLY and CDR2 FYNNEI. CDR3 DNA: TGTGCCAGCAGTGAAGTGGAGAGCGCCGTAACCTACAATGAGCAGTTCTTC. It encodes CASSEVESAVTYNEQFF.